This TCR beta chain stems from a study of graft-versus-host responses after intestinal transplantation. The method was immunoSEQ multiplex PCR; TCRdb's version includes in-frame clones alone and lacks a portion of them. This table holds more than 13,000 clones, just under 70% found once. The CDR3 is 14 amino acids. V was pared by 8 bases and J by 0 bases, with 13 bases between. Germline loops: CDR1 ENHRY, CDR2 SYGVKD. Processing released intraepithelial and lamina propria lymphocytes from the graft tissue. Sequencing used ileum tissue, obtained just over 700 days after intestinal transplantation. V usage is TRBV10-3 and J usage is TRBJ1-1; D gene unclear. This receptor was identified in a human patient who received an intestinal transplant, so some T cells may come from the graft donor. In DNA form, the CDR3 reads TGTGCCATCGCGGATTCGGATCTGAACACTGAAGCTTTCTTT. The encoded protein is CAIADSDLNTEAFF.